These 19 T cell receptor beta chains share one sample of origin, sequenced in a study of blood T cell repertoires in COVID-19. Method: immunoSEQ multiplex PCR; TCRdb's copy keeps in-frame clones and lacks some. The sample has around 230,000 clones; 70% to 90% are singletons. The sequencing sample was made of peripheral blood. These receptors were taken from a man aged 30 to 45 who had recovered from COVID-19.

The V call is TRBV5-1, the J call TRBJ2-7; D is perhaps TRBD2 (5 bases). Germline lookup yields CDR1 SGHRS and CDR2 YFSETQ. The CDR3 has 13 residues. V was clipped by 0 bases and J by 6 bases, with 10 bases between them. CDR3 region: CASSLDLGSEQYF. The CDR3 DNA is TGCGCCAGCAGCTTGGATCTGGGGAGCGAGCAGTACTTC.

A single count supports this clone. This chain connects TRBV7-2 to TRBJ1-5; 7 bases line up with TRBD1. V was pared by 3 bases and J by 7 bases, with 3 bases of the junction left unmatched. The CDR3 has 13 residues. Germline CDR1 is SGHTA and CDR2 is FQGNSA. The CDR3 reads CASSLTGSQPQHF. CDR3 in DNA: TGTGCCAGCAGCTTGACAGGGAGCCAGCCCCAGCATTTT.

V usage is TRBV19 and J usage is TRBJ1-5; 8 bases are shared with TRBD1. Germline-derived CDR1 and CDR2 are LNHDA and SQIVND (reference sequence). Losses at the gene ends were 6 bases for V and 6 bases for J; bases not matched to a gene: 4. The CDR3 runs to 13 residues. CDR3 sequence reads: CASRGQGRQPQHF. The CDR3 DNA sequence: TGTGCCAGTAGAGGACAGGGTCGTCAGCCCCAGCATTTT.

The J gene is TRBJ2-1, the V gene TRBV27; TRBD2 agrees at 12 bases. In germline, CDR1 is MNHEY, CDR2 SMNVEV (reference sequence). CDR3 length equals 16 residues. J was trimmed by 8 bases and V by 0 bases; bases with no gene match: 5. The CDR3 sequence: CASSLSGLAGKDEQFF. As DNA, the CDR3 is TGTGCCAGCAGTTTATCCGGACTAGCGGGGAAGGATGAGCAGTTCTTC.

V gene TRBV18 combines with J gene TRBJ1-1, with a tentative D call TRBD1 (6 bases). CDR1 and CDR2 from the germline V gene are KGHSH and LQKENI. The CDR3 is made up of 13 amino acids. V was trimmed by 3 bases and J by 6 bases, leaving 11 bases between them. CDR3 region: CASSPDSFSEAFF. The DNA for the CDR3 is TGTGCCAGCTCACCGGACAGCTTTTCTGAAGCTTTCTTT. Variable domain in full (rest from reference TRBV18 and TRBJ1-1): NAGVMQNPRHLVRRRGQEARLRCSPMKGHSHVYWYRQLPEEGLKFMVYLQKENIIDESGMPKERFSAEFPKEGPSILRIQQVVRGDSAAYFCASSPDSFSEAFFGQGTRLTVV.

This clone was seen only a few times. This same CDR3 is encoded by further DNA sequences in the sample. This CDR3 reads CASRRTGRNQPQHF. The CDR3 DNA reads TGTGCCAGCAGGCGGACAGGCCGCAATCAGCCCCAGCATTTT. V gene TRBV6-5 combines with J gene TRBJ1-5, with 7 bases fitting TRBD1. This CDR3 has 14 amino acids. V trimming: 6 bases; J trimming: 2 bases; junction bases outside the gene matches: 4. CDR1 is MNHEY and CDR2 is SVGAGI in the germline V gene.

The genes are TRBV11-3 and TRBJ2-2; no reliable D call. From germline, CDR1 is SGHNT and CDR2 YENEEA. V was shortened by 5 bases and J by 4 bases, with 14 bases between the two germline ends. This CDR3 comprises 15 residues. Here the CDR3 DNA reads TGTGCCAGCAGCCCACTCCCAACAGTCACCGGGGAGCTGTTTTTT. It codes for CASSPLPTVTGELFF.

This chain links TRBV5-1 with TRBJ1-3; no reliable D call. CDR1 is SGHRS, CDR2 YFSETQ, per germline. V was pared by 5 bases and J by 1 base, with 13 bases between. The length of the CDR3 is 15 residues. CDR3 DNA: TGCGCCAGCAGAGTTGGAGCGCAGTCTGGAAACACCATATATTTT. Encoded protein: CASRVGAQSGNTIYF.

This sequence joins TRBV4-1 and TRBJ2-1; D is ambiguous. V dropped 0 bases and J dropped 2 bases, with 8 bases sitting between them. Germline CDR1 MGHRA, CDR2 YSYEKL. The CDR3 consists of 15 residues. The chain's CDR3 is CASSQESEPYNEQFF. For the CDR3, the DNA is TGCGCCAGCAGCCAAGAGAGCGAGCCCTACAATGAGCAGTTCTTC.

V gene TRBV6-1 combines with J gene TRBJ1-1, with 8 bases that match TRBD1. This CDR3 is 18 amino acids long. Losses at the gene ends were 3 bases for V and 1 base for J; bases not matched to a gene: 13. Germline V CDR1 and CDR2: MNHNS, SASEGT. CDR3 bases: TGTGCCAGCAGTGAGACAGGGGTCTCTTTGTGGGAGAACACTGAAGCTTTCTTT. It encodes CASSETGVSLWENTEAFF.

This chain uses TRBV7-8 with TRBJ1-4, with 9 bases identical to TRBD1. CDR1 is SGHVS and CDR2 is FQNEAQ in the germline V gene. This CDR3 is built from 14 residues. The V gene end was trimmed by 2 bases and the J gene end by 6 bases; junction bases not matched to a gene: 1. The CDR3 spells CASSLRDRDEKLFF. As DNA, the CDR3 is TGTGCCAGCAGCTTAAGGGACAGGGATGAAAAACTGTTTTTT.

The V and J genes are TRBV27 and TRBJ2-3, with D maybe TRBD1 (6 bases). The CDR3 sequence is 17 residues long. Germline V lookup: CDR1 MNHEY, CDR2 SMNVEV (reference sequence). V lost 6 bases to trimming and J lost 0 bases, with 19 bases between them. The CDR3 DNA follows: TGTGCCAGCAGATCCCTCCCCCGGGACACCAGCACAGATACGCAGTATTTT. Translation: CASRSLPRDTSTDTQYF.

The gene calls are TRBV18 and TRBJ1-2; weak D call: TRBD1 (6 bases). The CDR3 runs to 15 residues. From germline, CDR1 is KGHSH and CDR2 LQKENI. V was clipped by 0 bases and J by 3 bases, with 11 bases between them. The CDR3 DNA reads TGTGCCAGCTCACCACCGGGGCAGGGGTACTATGGCTACACCTTC. It codes for CASSPPGQGYYGYTF. Variable domain in full (rest from reference TRBV18 and TRBJ1-2): NAGVMQNPRHLVRRRGQEARLRCSPMKGHSHVYWYRQLPEEGLKFMVYLQKENIIDESGMPKERFSAEFPKEGPSILRIQQVVRGDSAAYFCASSPPGQGYYGYTFGSGTRLTVV.

CDR3 sequence reads: CASSGGTGGNTIYF. The CDR3 nucleotides are TGTGCCAGCAGCGGAGGTACCGGAGGAAACACCATATATTTT. The rearrangement links TRBV6-5 to TRBJ1-3; no clear D gene. The V and J ends lost 6 bases and 4 bases respectively, with 13 bases between them. Germline V gene data show CDR1 as MNHEY and CDR2 as SVGAGI. CDR3 length: 14 amino acids.

This clone was seen once. This chain uses TRBV3-1 (or the pseudogene TRBV3-2) with TRBJ2-1; maybe TRBD1 (5 bases). CDR3 length: 20 amino acids. Trimming left V 4 bases short and J 6 bases short, with 31 bases between. CDR1 and CDR2 from the germline V gene are LGHDT and YNNKEL (reference sequence). The CDR3 loop is CASSPKRVMGQGTTTNEQFF. The DNA of the CDR3 is TGTGCCAGCAGCCCCAAGAGAGTTATGGGGCAGGGTACAACGACCAATGAGCAGTTCTTC.

The chain couples TRBV19 to TRBJ1-4; the match to TRBD1 covers 7 bases. Germline CDR1 reads LNHDA; CDR2 reads SQIVND (reference sequence). The CDR3 is 15 amino acids. The junction had 10 bases not matched to a gene; V was cut back by 4 bases and J by 8 bases. CDR3 in amino acids: CASSTKRTGGEKLFF. The CDR3 DNA reads TGTGCCAGTAGTACAAAGAGGACAGGCGGCGAAAAACTGTTTTTT.

The J gene is TRBJ1-3, the V gene TRBV30; D unresolved. The V end lost 1 base, the J end lost 0 bases, and 13 bases lay between the germline ends. CDR1 is GTSNPN and CDR2 is SVGIG in the germline V gene (reference sequence). The CDR3 spans 16 residues. CDR3 bases: TGTGCCTGGAGTGCCACCGGGTCCTTCTCTGGAAACACCATATATTTT. Protein sequence: CAWSATGSFSGNTIYF.

The rearrangement joins TRBV7-9 to TRBJ2-7; perhaps TRBD2 as D (6 bases). The V gene lost 3 bases and the J gene lost 3 bases, with 15 bases spanning the gap. Germline CDR1 and CDR2: SEHNR and FQNEAQ (reference sequence). This CDR3 has 15 residues. The CDR3 is CASSFGGDPRYEQYF. As DNA, the CDR3 is TGTGCCAGCAGCTTTGGCGGGGACCCTCGCTACGAGCAGTACTTC.

This clone was seen a few times. The genes are TRBV12-5 and TRBJ2-7, with D possibly TRBD2 on 5 matching bases. The CDR3 consists of 12 residues. Germline CDR1 LGHNT, CDR2 FRNRAP. Deletions cut 5 bases from V and 5 bases from J, with 10 bases between. CDR3 region: CASGPPRDEQYF. For the CDR3, the DNA is TGTGCTAGTGGTCCCCCGAGGGACGAGCAGTACTTC.